The subject of this entry is one T cell receptor beta chain. Treatment: around 19 received Ad26.COV2.S at low or high dose, single or two shots; a few received placebo; per-sample allocation not given. All samples were drawn on day 63, counting from the first vaccine or placebo injection. These data are taken from a study of Ad26.COV2.S vaccination and SARS-CoV-2 variants. Trimming pared 1 base from V and 6 bases from J, leaving 7 bases between. Germline CDR1 and CDR2: MGHRA and YSYEKL. The CDR3 covers 13 residues. Clones were sequenced by immunoSEQ multiplex PCR, and TCRdb holds only the in-frame ones, with some missing. In the table there are approximately 420,000 clones, roughly 90% of which are singletons.

V gene TRBV4-1 combines with J gene TRBJ2-1; D gene uncertain. The TCR was taken from a person between 18 and 65 years old who received the Ad26.COV2.S COVID-19 vaccine or a placebo. This specimen was peripheral blood, taken in a trial of Ad26.COV2.S vaccine versus placebo. The DNA for the CDR3 is TGCGCCAGCAGCCAAGGAACTCCCAATGAGCAGTTCTTC. Protein sequence: CASSQGTPNEQFF.